The 20 T cell receptor beta chains in this list originate from one sample, sequenced in a study of T cell responses to AZD1222 COVID-19 vaccine. Sequencing was performed with immunoSEQ multiplex PCR; in TCRdb, only in-frame clones are kept and a portion is missing. The sample has 100,000 to 150,000 clones, roughly 87% seen once. The input for sequencing was peripheral blood, taken on day 0 of AZD1222 vaccination. These receptors all stem from an adult in good health.

The V call is TRBV9, the J call TRBJ1-1; D gene uncertain. This CDR3 has 16 residues. Trimming shortened V by 4 bases and J by 1 base, and 17 bases separated the two germline ends. Germline CDR1 and CDR2: SGDLS and YYNGEE. The CDR3 bases are TGTGCCAGCAGCCGGGAATTACAGACGCCGAACACTGAAGCTTTCTTT. It specifies CASSRELQTPNTEAFF.

This chain links TRBV6-6 with TRBJ1-5; D possibly corresponds to TRBD1 (5 bases). This CDR3 is built from 17 residues. V dropped 5 bases and J dropped 0 bases, with 17 bases sitting between them. Germline V CDR1 and CDR2: MNHNY, SVGAGI (reference sequence). The CDR3 DNA reads as TGTGCCAGCAGTCGTGGACACTCGCGAACTAGCAATCAGCCCCAGCATTTT. It codes for CASSRGHSRTSNQPQHF.

V usage is TRBV6-2 or TRBV6-3 and J usage is TRBJ1-2; a weak D match, TRBD1 (5 bases). The V gene lost 5 bases and the J gene lost 4 bases, with 11 bases spanning the gap. The germline V gene has CDR1 MNHEY and CDR2 SVGEGT. This CDR3 is built from 13 residues. CDR3 coding DNA: TGTGCCAGCAGTAGACAGCCAGGCTATGGCTACACCTTC. It is translated as CASSRQPGYGYTF.

This chain uses TRBV27 with TRBJ1-5; perhaps TRBD1 as D (5 bases). Germline V gene data show CDR1 as MNHEY and CDR2 as SMNVEV (reference sequence). The CDR3 has 15 amino acids. Trimming cost V 0 bases and J 4 bases, with 10 bases left between them. CDR3 sequence reads: CASSLSVQVNQPQHF. The CDR3 DNA is TGTGCCAGCAGTTTATCGGTACAGGTAAATCAGCCCCAGCATTTT.

This clone was recorded a few times. The chain links TRBV2 to TRBJ2-6, with D maybe TRBD2 (5 bases). Trimming cost V 8 bases and J 0 bases, with 11 bases left between them. CDR1 and CDR2 from the germline V gene are SNHLY and FYNNEI. The CDR3 totals 15 residues. This chain's CDR3 is CASPARDSGANVLTF. The DNA for the CDR3 is TGTGCCAGCCCGGCCCGGGACTCTGGGGCCAACGTCCTGACTTTC.

This clone came up once. The rearrangement joins TRBV7-9 to TRBJ2-1; 9 bases map to TRBD2. Germline trimming cut 1 base from V and 2 bases from J; bases unmatched to any gene: 6. Per germline, CDR1 SEHNR and CDR2 FQNEAQ (reference sequence). This CDR3 has 17 amino acids. CDR3 coding DNA: TGTGCCAGCAGCTTAGGATGGGAGCGGGGGGCCTACAATGAGCAGTTCTTC. Amino acid sequence: CASSLGWERGAYNEQFF. Drawing the rest from reference TRBV7-9 and TRBJ2-1, the complete variable domain is DTGVSQNPRHKITKRGQNVTFRCDPISEHNRLYWYRQTLGQGPEFLTYFQNEAQLEKSRLLSDRFSAERPKGSFSTLEIQRTEQGDSAMYLCASSLGWERGAYNEQFFGPGTRLTVL.

This chain uses TRBV6-5 with TRBJ1-5; D may be TRBD1 (6 bases). The germline gives CDR1 MNHEY, CDR2 SVGAGI. This CDR3 is built from 14 residues. The V end lost 6 bases, the J end lost 0 bases, and 9 bases lay between the germline ends. The CDR3 nucleotides are TGTGCCAGCAGAGGGGGACTTAGCAATCAGCCCCAGCATTTT. Translating it yields CASRGGLSNQPQHF.

This chain uses TRBV27 with TRBJ1-2; D possibly corresponds to TRBD1 (5 bases). V was clipped by 2 bases and J by 4 bases, with 14 bases between them. This CDR3 has 15 amino acids. Germline V gene lookup returns CDR1 MNHEY and CDR2 SMNVEV (reference sequence). CDR3 region: CASSLQGDAIYGYTF. The CDR3 region has the DNA TGTGCCAGCAGTTTACAAGGGGATGCCATCTATGGCTACACCTTC.

The rearrangement joins TRBV19 to TRBJ2-4; 7 positions agree with TRBD2. CDR1 is LNHDA and CDR2 is SQIVND in the germline V gene (reference sequence). V was clipped by 5 bases and J by 1 base; unmatched bases: 5. This CDR3 comprises 15 residues. The CDR3 sequence is CASSEPGGAKNIQYF. The CDR3 nucleotides are TGTGCCAGTAGTGAACCCGGGGGGGCCAAAAACATTCAGTACTTC.

The chain employs TRBV7-9 and TRBJ1-2, with TRBD1 identical over 7 bases. The CDR3 contains 13 residues. Unmatched junction bases numbered 5, after V lost 3 bases and J lost 7 bases. Germline values: CDR1 SEHNR, CDR2 FQNEAQ (reference sequence). The DNA of the CDR3 is TGTGCCAGCAGCTTGACAGGGTCGGCTGGCTACACCTTC. It encodes CASSLTGSAGYTF.

A few counts support this clone. The V gene is TRBV18, the J gene TRBJ1-5; 8 positions match TRBD1. CDR1 KGHSH and CDR2 LQKENI come from the germline V gene. The ends lost 3 bases at V and 8 bases at J; junction bases unmatched: 6. This CDR3 spans 14 amino acids. The CDR3 DNA reads as TGTGCCAGCTCACCGACAGGGGCGGGAGAGCCCCAGCATTTT. Translating gives CASSPTGAGEPQHF.

This clone was seen only once. The chain couples TRBV11-2 to TRBJ1-2; no clear D. V was clipped by 0 bases and J by 4 bases, with 6 bases between them. Germline CDR1 is SGHAT and CDR2 is FQNNGV. The CDR3 runs 13 residues. The CDR3 DNA follows: TGTGCCAGCAGCTTAGATAGTGTCTATGGCTACACCTTC. Residues: CASSLDSVYGYTF.

This chain uses TRBV4-1 with TRBJ1-2, with a tentative D call TRBD1 (6 bases). CDR1 MGHRA and CDR2 YSYEKL come from the germline V gene. Trimming took off 3 bases at V and 4 bases at J, with 15 bases between the two ends. CDR3 size: 15 residues. The CDR3 loop is CASSHPRTETYGYTF. The CDR3 bases are TGCGCCAGCAGCCATCCCCGGACAGAGACCTATGGCTACACCTTC.

This clone was seen a few times. This rearrangement joins TRBV30 to TRBJ1-1; no definite D call. CDR1 is GTSNPN, CDR2 SVGIG, per germline (reference sequence). The CDR3 is made up of 13 amino acids. Deletions cut 4 bases from V and 0 bases from J, with 9 bases between. CDR3 nucleotides: TGTGCCTGGAATAAGGGCTTGAACACTGAAGCTTTCTTT. Amino acids: CAWNKGLNTEAFF.

The chain combines TRBV28 with TRBJ2-7, with D hard to call. Germline CDR1 and CDR2: MDHEN and SYDVKM. V shed 2 bases and J shed 3 bases, with 11 bases lying between them. The CDR3 runs 14 residues. CDR3 nucleotides: TGTGCCAGCAGTTTACAGGTGCCGGACTACGAGCAGTACTTC. Its translation is CASSLQVPDYEQYF.

The V call is TRBV5-1, the J call TRBJ1-4; D might be TRBD1 (6 bases). Germline CDR1 and CDR2: SGHRS and YFSETQ. Trimming took 1 base from V and 6 from J, leaving 10 bases between them. The CDR3 extends over 14 amino acids. The CDR3 spells CASSLSGADEKLFF. DNA for the CDR3: TGCGCCAGCAGCTTGTCAGGGGCAGATGAAAAACTGTTTTTT. The variable domain in full, with the rest retrieved from reference TRBV5-1 and TRBJ1-4, is KAGVTQTPRYLIKTRGQQVTLSCSPISGHRSVSWYQQTPGQGLQFLFEYFSETQRNKGNFPGRFSGRQFSNSRSEMNVSTLELGDSALYLCASSLSGADEKLFFGSGTQLSVL.

The gene calls are TRBV28 and TRBJ2-7, with D unresolved. V lost 3 bases, J lost 0 bases, and 12 bases lay in between. The CDR3 has 15 residues. In germline, CDR1 is MDHEN, CDR2 SYDVKM. CDR3 residues: CASSFLGWGSYEQYF. CDR3 nucleotides: TGTGCCAGCAGTTTTCTGGGTTGGGGCTCCTACGAGCAGTACTTC.

The chain links TRBV11-2 to TRBJ1-5, with D maybe TRBD1 (5 bases). The length of the CDR3 is 13 residues. Germline assignment: CDR1 SGHAT and CDR2 FQNNGV. V lost 5 bases, J lost 9 bases, and 14 bases lay in between. CDR3 DNA sequence: TGTGCCAGCAGCCCAGCAGGGCATCGGCCCCAGCATTTT. It translates to CASSPAGHRPQHF.

CDR3 amino acids: CATTVLLLGEQYF. CDR3 nucleotide sequence: TGTGCCACCACGGTACTCCTACTTGGCGAGCAGTACTTC. The genes are TRBV28 and TRBJ2-7; no definite D call. CDR1 and CDR2 from the germline V gene are MDHEN and SYDVKM. Trimming took off 10 bases at V and 6 bases at J, with 19 bases between the two ends. The CDR3 runs 13 residues.

The rearrangement joins TRBV12-3 or TRBV12-4 to TRBJ1-1; D is perhaps TRBD1 (6 bases). V lost 7 bases to trimming and J lost 4 bases, with 10 bases between them. The CDR3 runs to 12 residues. The CDR3 here is CASMRDTTEAFF. DNA for the CDR3: TGTGCCAGCATGCGGGACACCACTGAAGCTTTCTTT.